These 24 T cell receptor beta chains came from one sample sequenced in a study of molecular identifiers for immune sequencing clone quantification. TCRdb independently ran MiXCR on the PCR reads; one entry per CDR3 protein. The data show about 36,000 distinct CDR3 sequences, approximately 20% seen once. Sequencing was performed on naive CD8+ T cells from blood, with Jurkat cell RNA spiked in. Subset in this sample: FACS-sorted CD8+CD4-CCR7+CD45RA+ naive T cells. The receptors were sampled from a human donor in good health. Some libraries in this study had Jurkat cell RNA spiked in.

This clonotype was counted many times. The rearrangement joins TRBV12-3 or TRBV12-4 to TRBJ2-3; 12 bases agree with TRBD2. The CDR3 loop spans 18 amino acids. J gave up 0 bases and V 3 bases, and 7 bases lay outside the gene matches. The CDR3 here is CASSLRLAGEISTDTQYF. In DNA, the CDR3 is TGTGCCAGCAGTTTGAGACTAGCGGGGGAAATAAGCACAGATACGCAGTATTTT.

In its sample, this clonotype was seen a few times. This chain uses TRBV4-2 with TRBJ2-1; TRBD2 matches at 16 bases. CDR1 and CDR2 (germline): LGHNA, YNFKEQ. This CDR3 region has 19 residues. V lost 0 bases and J lost 6; bases outside the gene matches: 8. The CDR3 loop is CASSQEPGLAGGIGNEQFF. CDR3 sequence (DNA): TGTGCCAGCAGCCAAGAACCGGGACTAGCGGGAGGGATTGGCAATGAGCAGTTCTTC.

The sample holds many counts of this clonotype. This chain uses TRBV29-1 with TRBJ2-7, with D uncertain. Trimming pared 0 bases from V and 5 bases from J, leaving 11 bases between. The CDR3 consists of 13 residues. Per germline, CDR1 SQVTM and CDR2 ANQGSEA. CDR3 in amino acids: CSVEDRATHEQYF. The CDR3, as DNA: TGCAGCGTTGAAGACCGAGCTACCCACGAGCAGTACTTC.

This clonotype was counted many times. V gene TRBV28 combines with J gene TRBJ1-1; a weak D match, TRBD1 (6 bases). Germline V gives CDR1 MDHEN, CDR2 SYDVKM. V lost 6 bases and J lost 1, with 12 bases in between. CDR3 length equals 14 residues. CDR3 bases: TGTGCCAGCAGACCCAGGGGCACGAACACTGAAGCTTTCTTT. It encodes CASRPRGTNTEAFF.

This clonotype was recorded at least ten times. The V call is TRBV30, the J call TRBJ1-5, with a possible D match to TRBD1 (6 bases). Germline CDR1 and CDR2: GTSNPN and SVGIG (reference sequence). Trimming pared 2 bases from V and 5 bases from J, leaving 19 bases between. The CDR3 loop spans 16 amino acids. The DNA of the CDR3 is TGTGCCTGGAGTCCCTTCCTAGGGGACACTTATCAGCCCCAGCATTTT. It is translated as CAWSPFLGDTYQPQHF.

This clonotype was detected many times. The chain couples TRBV28 to TRBJ2-7; 7 bases agree with TRBD1. This CDR3 spans 15 amino acids. V shed 3 bases, J shed 2 bases, and the junction held 7 bases outside the gene matches. Germline V gene lookup returns CDR1 MDHEN and CDR2 SYDVKM. The CDR3 sequence: CASSFRGDRAYEQYF. CDR3 nucleotides: TGTGCCAGCAGTTTTCGGGGAGACAGGGCCTACGAGCAGTACTTC.

The rearrangement links TRBV19 to TRBJ2-1; no firm D call. This CDR3 has 13 residues. Germline V gene sequence: CDR1 LNHDA, CDR2 SQIVND (reference sequence). The V gene lost 3 bases and the J gene lost 5 bases, with 8 bases spanning the gap. The CDR3 DNA reads as TGTGCCAGTAGTATGGCAGCCCACAATGAGCAGTTCTTC. Translated, it gives CASSMAAHNEQFF.

This clonotype was seen many times. V is TRBV19 and J is TRBJ1-1; TRBD1 might be the D (6 bases). Looked up from germline, CDR1 is LNHDA and CDR2 is SQIVND (reference sequence). The CDR3 is 14 residues long. The V end was cut by 3 bases, the J end by 0 bases, with 8 bases between. This CDR3 is CASSMGHMNTEAFF. The DNA of the CDR3 is TGTGCCAGTAGTATGGGACATATGAACACTGAAGCTTTCTTT.

A note on this clonotype: One base away lies a much larger clone, so this may be a sequencing read error. The V gene is TRBV20-1, the J gene TRBJ2-7, with a weak D call TRBD2 (6 bases). The germline CDR1 and CDR2 sequences are DFQATT and SNEGSKA (reference sequence). The CDR3 spans 14 residues. Trimming took 1 base from V and 3 from J, leaving 13 bases between them. CDR3 in DNA: TGCAGTGCTAGAGGGTCTTGGACTATCTACGAGCAGTACTTC. Translation gives CSARGSWTIYEQYF.

The chain joins TRBV30 to TRBJ2-7; possibly TRBD1 for D (6 bases). Germline loops: CDR1 GTSNPN, CDR2 SVGIG (reference sequence). CDR3 length: 12 amino acids. Trimming left V 2 bases short and J 7 bases short, with 12 bases between. Written as DNA, the CDR3 is TGTGCCTGGAGTCCGACAGGAAATGAGCAGTACTTC. Amino acid sequence: CAWSPTGNEQYF.

This clonotype was seen many times. V is TRBV20-1 and J is TRBJ2-3; the match to TRBD2 covers 11 bases. V was pared by 3 bases and J by 2 bases, with 4 bases of the junction left unmatched. This CDR3 spans 15 amino acids. Germline V lookup: CDR1 DFQATT, CDR2 SNEGSKA (reference sequence). CDR3 region: CSASGTSGNTDTQYF. The CDR3 nucleotides are TGCAGTGCTAGCGGGACTAGCGGAAACACAGATACGCAGTATTTT.

At least ten counts were recorded for this clonotype. CDR3 sequence (DNA): TGTGCCAGCAGCGCCAGCGGGAGCGGCACAGATACGCAGTATTTT. Residues: CASSASGSGTDTQYF. The chain couples TRBV9 to TRBJ2-3; 8 nucleotides agree with TRBD2. CDR3 length: 15 residues. V dropped 3 bases and J dropped 1; count of bases not matched to a gene: 4. Germline loops: CDR1 SGDLS, CDR2 YYNGEE. Looking up the rest from reference TRBV9 and TRBJ2-3 gives the full variable domain: DSGVTQTPKHLITATGQRVTLRCSPRSGDLSVYWYQQSLDQGLQFLIQYYNGEERAKGNILERFSAQQFPDLHSELNLSSLELGDSALYFCASSASGSGTDTQYFGPGTRLTVL.

This clonotype has more than one count but fewer than ten. The genes are TRBV29-1 and TRBJ2-1; the match to TRBD2 covers 15 bases. CDR3 length equals 16 residues. Trimming took 5 bases from V and 9 from J; bases not matched to a gene: 11. Germline loops: CDR1 SQVTM, CDR2 ANQGSEA. CDR3 DNA sequence: TGCAGCGTTCTGGGACTAGCGGGGGGCGGGAGTGGTGAGCAGTTCTTC. It is translated as CSVLGLAGGGSGEQFF.

The CDR3 DNA sequence: TGCGCCAGCAGCCAACCGGGACAGGCCGGGGAGCTGTTTTTT. It yields the protein CASSQPGQAGELFF. The chain joins TRBV4-3 to TRBJ2-2; the match to TRBD1 covers 8 bases. V shed 2 bases, J shed 6 bases, and the junction held 2 bases outside the gene matches. The CDR3 has 14 amino acids. Looked up from germline, CDR1 is LGHNA and CDR2 is YSLEER.

Ten or more counts support this clonotype. V is TRBV20-1 and J is TRBJ1-2; a weak D match, TRBD1 (5 bases). This CDR3 spans 12 amino acids. V lost 3 bases and J 2 bases, leaving 7 bases between the germline ends. Germline V CDR1 and CDR2: DFQATT, SNEGSKA (reference sequence). Here the CDR3 reads CSARDNNYGYTF. The CDR3 coding sequence is TGCAGTGCTAGGGACAACAACTATGGCTACACCTTC.

This clonotype was counted at least ten times. The chain is built from TRBV7-9 and TRBJ2-2, with D tentatively TRBD1 (5 bases). CDR1 and CDR2 (germline): SEHNR, FQNEAQ (reference sequence). V lost 5 bases and J 1 base, leaving 8 bases between the germline ends. There are 14 residues in the CDR3. The CDR3 nucleotides are TGTGCCAGCAGCCCGACAGTGAACACCGGGGAGCTGTTTTTT. It encodes CASSPTVNTGELFF.

Concerning this clonotype itself: This may come from a read error, since a much larger clone is one base off. This chain connects TRBV6-2 or TRBV6-3 to TRBJ2-2; D is ambiguous. Germline assignment: CDR1 MNHEY and CDR2 SVGEGT. The CDR3 is 12 amino acids. The DNA of the CDR3 is TGTGCCGGCAGTTCTATAGCCGGGGAGCTGTTTTTT. It is translated as CAGSSIAGELFF.

This clonotype was counted between two and nine times. A read error is possible here, since a much larger clone lies one base away. This chain joins TRBV7-7 and TRBJ1-3; D is undetermined. The CDR3 loop spans 15 amino acids. Germline V gives CDR1 SSHAT, CDR2 FNYEAQ (reference sequence). The CDR3 DNA sequence: TGTGCCAGCAGCCCAGGAGGAATCTCTGGAAACGCCATATATTTT. Translated: CASSPGGISGNAIYF.

The genes are TRBV29-1 and TRBJ2-2, with TRBD1 matching over 12 bases. In germline, CDR1 is SQVTM, CDR2 ANQGSEA. The CDR3 spans 15 residues. The V gene end was trimmed by 2 bases and the J gene end by 5 bases; junction bases not matched to a gene: 3. The CDR3 reads CSVEMGQGATGELFF. The CDR3 region has the DNA TGCAGCGTTGAAATGGGACAGGGGGCTACCGGGGAGCTGTTTTTT.

The rearrangement uses TRBV16 and TRBJ2-2, with D unresolved. The CDR3 extends over 13 amino acids. Germline loops: CDR1 KGHSY, CDR2 FQNENV. V was clipped by 4 bases and J by 6 bases, with 9 bases between them. The CDR3, as DNA: TGTGCCAGCAGCCCCGACGGATCCGGGGAGCTGTTTTTT. This sequence encodes CASSPDGSGELFF.

As concerns this clonotype: One base away lies a much larger clone, so this may be a sequencing read error. V and J are TRBV6-6 and TRBJ2-7, with unresolved D. Germline V lookup: CDR1 MNHNY, CDR2 SVGAGI (reference sequence). The V gene lost 5 bases and the J gene lost 3 bases, with 8 bases spanning the gap. This CDR3 has 12 residues. The CDR3 is CASSDDGYEQYF. The DNA of the CDR3 is TGTGCCAGCAGTGACGACGGCTACGAGCAGTACTTC.

V usage is TRBV4-3 and J usage is TRBJ1-5, with a weak D call TRBD1 (5 bases). The V end was cut by 0 bases, the J end by 4 bases, with 16 bases between. The CDR3 sequence is 17 residues long. The V gene's germline CDR1 is LGHNA and CDR2 YSLEER. CDR3 residues: CASSQELLSTENQPQHF. Here the CDR3 DNA reads TGCGCCAGCAGCCAAGAGTTATTATCGACAGAGAATCAGCCCCAGCATTTT.

This clonotype is medium-sized within its sample. V gene TRBV7-2 combines with J gene TRBJ2-3; 10 nucleotides align to TRBD2. Germline V CDR1 and CDR2: SGHTA, FQGNSA. Trimming cost V 5 bases and J 4 bases; bases outside gene matches: 12. This CDR3 spans 17 amino acids. This chain's CDR3 is CASSNPLAGEVSDTQYF. The CDR3 DNA is TGTGCCAGCAGCAACCCTCTAGCGGGAGAAGTCTCAGATACGCAGTATTTT.

This clonotype was picked up a small number of times. The V gene is TRBV30, the J gene TRBJ1-1, with TRBD1 as a possible D gene (6 bases). Trimming pared 5 bases from V and 7 bases from J, leaving 20 bases between. In germline, CDR1 is GTSNPN, CDR2 SVGIG (reference sequence). This CDR3 has 14 amino acids. CDR3 nucleotide sequence: TGTGCCTGGGACCCGGTCAGAGGGGGGAGTGAAGCTTTCTTT. Its protein is CAWDPVRGGSEAFF.